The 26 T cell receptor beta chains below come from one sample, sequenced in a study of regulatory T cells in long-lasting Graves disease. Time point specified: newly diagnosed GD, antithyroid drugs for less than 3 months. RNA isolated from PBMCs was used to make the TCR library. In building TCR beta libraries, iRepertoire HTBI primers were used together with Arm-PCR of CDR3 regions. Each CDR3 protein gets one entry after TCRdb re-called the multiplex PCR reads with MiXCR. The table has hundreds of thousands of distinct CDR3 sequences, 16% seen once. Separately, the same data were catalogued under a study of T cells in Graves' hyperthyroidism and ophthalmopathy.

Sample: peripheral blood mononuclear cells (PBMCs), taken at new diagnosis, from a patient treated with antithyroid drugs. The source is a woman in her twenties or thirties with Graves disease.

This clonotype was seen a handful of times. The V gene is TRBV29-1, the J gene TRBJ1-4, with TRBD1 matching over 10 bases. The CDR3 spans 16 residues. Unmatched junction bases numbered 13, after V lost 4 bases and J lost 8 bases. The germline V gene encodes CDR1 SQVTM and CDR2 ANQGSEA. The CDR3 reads CSVGGDRGRSTEKLFF. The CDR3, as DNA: TGCAGCGTTGGGGGGGACAGGGGCCGCTCGACCGAAAAACTGTTTTTT.

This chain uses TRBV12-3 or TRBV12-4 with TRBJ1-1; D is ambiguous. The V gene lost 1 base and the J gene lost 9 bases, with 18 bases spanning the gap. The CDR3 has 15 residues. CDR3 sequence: CASSLVGSLPRKAFF. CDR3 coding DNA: TGTGCCAGCAGTTTAGTCGGTTCCCTCCCCAGAAAAGCTTTCTTT.

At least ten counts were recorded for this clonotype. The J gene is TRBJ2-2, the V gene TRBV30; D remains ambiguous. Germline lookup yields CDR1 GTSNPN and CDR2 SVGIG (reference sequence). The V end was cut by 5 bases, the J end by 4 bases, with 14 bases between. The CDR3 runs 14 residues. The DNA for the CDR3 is TGTGCCTGGGGCCGGGCCGTGGGCACCGGGGAGCTGTTTTTT. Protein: CAWGRAVGTGELFF.

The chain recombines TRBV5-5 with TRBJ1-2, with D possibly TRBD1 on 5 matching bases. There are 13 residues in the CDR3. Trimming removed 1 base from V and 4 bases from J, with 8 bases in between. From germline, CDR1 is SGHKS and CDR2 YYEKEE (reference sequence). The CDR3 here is CASSLWQGYGYTF. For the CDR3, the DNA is TGTGCCAGCAGCTTGTGGCAGGGCTATGGCTACACCTTC.

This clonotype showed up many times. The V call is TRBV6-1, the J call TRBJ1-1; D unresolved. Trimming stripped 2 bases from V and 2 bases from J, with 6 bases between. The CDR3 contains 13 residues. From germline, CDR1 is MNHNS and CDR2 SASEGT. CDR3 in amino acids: CASSEHVNTEAFF. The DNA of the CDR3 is TGTGCCAGCAGTGAACACGTCAACACTGAAGCTTTCTTT.

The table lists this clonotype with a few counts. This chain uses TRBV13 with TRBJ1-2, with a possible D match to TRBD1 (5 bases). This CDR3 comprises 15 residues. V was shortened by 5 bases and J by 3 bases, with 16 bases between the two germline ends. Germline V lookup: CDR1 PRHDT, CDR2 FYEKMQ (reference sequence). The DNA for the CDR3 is TGTGCCAGCAGCCCCTGGGGCAGGACGGACTATGGCTACACCTTC. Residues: CASSPWGRTDYGYTF.

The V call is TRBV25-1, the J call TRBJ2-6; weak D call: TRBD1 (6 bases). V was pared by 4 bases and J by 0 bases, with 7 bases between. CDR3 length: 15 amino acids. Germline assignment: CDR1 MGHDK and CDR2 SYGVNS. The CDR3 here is CASSVGASGANVLTF. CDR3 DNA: TGTGCCAGCAGTGTGGGGGCCTCTGGGGCCAACGTCCTGACTTTC.

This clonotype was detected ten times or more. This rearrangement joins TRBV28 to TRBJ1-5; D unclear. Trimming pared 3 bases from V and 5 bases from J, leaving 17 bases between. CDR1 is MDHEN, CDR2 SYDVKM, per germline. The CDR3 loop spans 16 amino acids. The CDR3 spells CASSFFPDSEHQPQHF. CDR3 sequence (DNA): TGTGCCAGCAGTTTTTTTCCGGATTCCGAACATCAGCCCCAGCATTTT.

Written as DNA, the CDR3 is TGTGCCAGCAGCCAAGGACAACAGTTACGTCAGCCCCAGCATTTT. It codes for CASSQGQQLRQPQHF. The chain employs TRBV4-2 and TRBJ1-5; D gene unclear. The CDR3 extends over 15 amino acids. Trimming pared 1 base from V and 6 bases from J, leaving 13 bases between. Germline CDR1 reads LGHNA; CDR2 reads YNFKEQ.

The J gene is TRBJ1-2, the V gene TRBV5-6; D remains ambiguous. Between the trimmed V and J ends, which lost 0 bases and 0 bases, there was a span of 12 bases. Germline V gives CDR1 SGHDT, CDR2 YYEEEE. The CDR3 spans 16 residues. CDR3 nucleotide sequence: TGTGCCAGCAGCTTGGGAGGCCCGCGCCCTAACTATGGCTACACCTTC. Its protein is CASSLGGPRPNYGYTF.

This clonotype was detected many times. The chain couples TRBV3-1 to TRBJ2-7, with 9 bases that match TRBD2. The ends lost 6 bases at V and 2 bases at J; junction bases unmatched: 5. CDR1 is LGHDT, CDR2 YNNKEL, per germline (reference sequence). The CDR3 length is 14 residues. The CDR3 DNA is TGTGCCAGCAGTGAGGCTAGCGGGACCTACGAGCAGTACTTC. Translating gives CASSEASGTYEQYF.

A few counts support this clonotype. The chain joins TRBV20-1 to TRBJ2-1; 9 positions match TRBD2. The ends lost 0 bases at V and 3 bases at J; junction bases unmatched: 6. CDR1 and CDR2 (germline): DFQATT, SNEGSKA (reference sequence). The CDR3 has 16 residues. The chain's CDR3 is CSARDRSGRNYNEQFF. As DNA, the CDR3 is TGCAGTGCTAGAGATAGGAGCGGGAGGAACTACAATGAGCAGTTCTTC.

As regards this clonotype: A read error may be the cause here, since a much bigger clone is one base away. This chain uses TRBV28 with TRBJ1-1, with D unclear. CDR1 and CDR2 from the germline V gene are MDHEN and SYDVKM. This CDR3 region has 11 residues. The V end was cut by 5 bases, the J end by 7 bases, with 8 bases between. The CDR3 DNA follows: TGTGCCAGCAGTAGAGACCTTGAAGCTTTCTTT. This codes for CASSRDLEAFF.

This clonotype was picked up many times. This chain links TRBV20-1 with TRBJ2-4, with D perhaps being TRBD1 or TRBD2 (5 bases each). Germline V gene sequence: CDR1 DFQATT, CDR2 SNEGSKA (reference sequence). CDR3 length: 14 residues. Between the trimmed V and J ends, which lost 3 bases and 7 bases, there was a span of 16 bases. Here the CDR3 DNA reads TGCAGTGCTAGTCCGGGACGGGGCGTTAACATTCAGTACTTC. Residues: CSASPGRGVNIQYF.

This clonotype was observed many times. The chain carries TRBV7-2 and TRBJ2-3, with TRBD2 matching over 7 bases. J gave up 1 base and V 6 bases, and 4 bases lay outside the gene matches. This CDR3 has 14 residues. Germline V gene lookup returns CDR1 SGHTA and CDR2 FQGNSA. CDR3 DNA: TGTGCCAGCAGGACGGGAGGCGGCACAGATACGCAGTATTTT. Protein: CASRTGGGTDTQYF.

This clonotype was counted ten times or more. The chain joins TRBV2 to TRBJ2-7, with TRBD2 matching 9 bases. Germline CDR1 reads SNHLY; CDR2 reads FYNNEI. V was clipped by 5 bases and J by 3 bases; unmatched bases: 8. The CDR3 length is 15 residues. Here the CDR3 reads CASSLRLAASYEQYF. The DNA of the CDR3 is TGTGCCAGCAGTTTGCGACTAGCGGCCAGCTACGAGCAGTACTTC.

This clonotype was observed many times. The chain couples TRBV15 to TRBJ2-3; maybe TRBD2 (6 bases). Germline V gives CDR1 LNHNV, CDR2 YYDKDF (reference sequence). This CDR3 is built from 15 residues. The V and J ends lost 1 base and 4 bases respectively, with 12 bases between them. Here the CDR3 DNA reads TGTGCCACCAGCAGAGTGGGGACTTCGGCAGATACGCAGTATTTT. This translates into CATSRVGTSADTQYF. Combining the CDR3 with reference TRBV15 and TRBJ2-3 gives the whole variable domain DAMVIQNPRYQVTQFGKPVTLSCSQTLNHNVMYWYQQKSSQAPKLLFHYYDKDFNNEADTPDNFQSRRPNTSFCFLDIRSPGLGDTAMYLCATSRVGTSADTQYFGPGTRLTVL.

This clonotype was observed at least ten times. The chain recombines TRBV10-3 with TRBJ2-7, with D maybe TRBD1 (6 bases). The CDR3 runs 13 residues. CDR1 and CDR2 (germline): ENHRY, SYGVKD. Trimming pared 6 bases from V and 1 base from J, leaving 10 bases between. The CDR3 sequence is CAIRRTASYEQYF. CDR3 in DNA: TGTGCCATCAGAAGGACAGCTTCCTACGAGCAGTACTTC.

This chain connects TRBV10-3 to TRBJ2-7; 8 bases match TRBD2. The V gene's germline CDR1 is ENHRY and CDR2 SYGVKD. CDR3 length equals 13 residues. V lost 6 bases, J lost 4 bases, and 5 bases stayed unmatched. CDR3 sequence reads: CAIRREGAYEQYF. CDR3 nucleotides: TGTGCCATCAGACGGGAGGGCGCATACGAGCAGTACTTC.

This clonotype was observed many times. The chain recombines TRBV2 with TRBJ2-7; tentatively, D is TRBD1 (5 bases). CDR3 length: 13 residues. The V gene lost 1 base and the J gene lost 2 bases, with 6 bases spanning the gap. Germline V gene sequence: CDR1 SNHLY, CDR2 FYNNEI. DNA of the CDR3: TGTGCCAGCAGTGAAGGACAGACCTACGAGCAGTACTTC. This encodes CASSEGQTYEQYF.

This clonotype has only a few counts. CDR3 DNA: TGTGCCAGTAGCACCTGGACAGGGACAGGAGAGACCCAGTACTTC. Protein product: CASSTWTGTGETQYF. The chain links TRBV19 to TRBJ2-5, with 8 bases identical to TRBD1. The trim removed 6 bases at V and 4 bases at J, leaving 10 bases unmatched. Germline lookup yields CDR1 LNHDA and CDR2 SQIVND (reference sequence). The CDR3 covers 15 residues.

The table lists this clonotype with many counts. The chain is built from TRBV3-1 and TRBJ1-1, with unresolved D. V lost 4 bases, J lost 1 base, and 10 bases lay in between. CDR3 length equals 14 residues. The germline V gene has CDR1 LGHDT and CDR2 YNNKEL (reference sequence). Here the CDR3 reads CASSLSRQNTEAFF. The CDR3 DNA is TGTGCCAGCAGCCTCAGCAGACAGAACACTGAAGCTTTCTTT.

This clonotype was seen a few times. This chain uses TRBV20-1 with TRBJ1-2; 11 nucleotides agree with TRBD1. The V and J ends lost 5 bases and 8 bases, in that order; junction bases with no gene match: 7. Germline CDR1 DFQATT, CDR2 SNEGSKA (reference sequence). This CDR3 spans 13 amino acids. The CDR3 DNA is TGCAGTGCTCGGGGACAGGGGGTATTCGGCTACACCTTC. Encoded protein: CSARGQGVFGYTF.

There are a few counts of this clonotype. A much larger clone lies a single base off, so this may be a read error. Here the CDR3 DNA reads TGTGCCATCGAGGACAGATCCTACGGGCAGTACTTC. It is translated as CAIEDRSYGQYF. The rearrangement uses TRBV28 and TRBJ2-7; D perhaps matches TRBD1 (6 bases). The CDR3 sequence is 12 residues long. CDR1 MDHEN and CDR2 SYDVKM come from the germline V gene. The variable domain in full, completed from reference TRBV28 and TRBJ2-7, reads DVKVTQSSRYLVKRTGEKVFLECVQDMDHENMFWYRQDPGLGLRLIYFSYDVKMKEKGDIPEGYSVSREKKERFSLILESASTNQTSMYLCAIEDRSYGQYFGPGTRLTVT.

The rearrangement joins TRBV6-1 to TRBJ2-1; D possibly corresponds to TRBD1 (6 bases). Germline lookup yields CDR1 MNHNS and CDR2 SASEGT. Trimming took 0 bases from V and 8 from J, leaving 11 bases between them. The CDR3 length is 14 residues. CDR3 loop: CASSEAGDKYEQFF. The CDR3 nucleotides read TGTGCCAGCAGTGAAGCGGGGGACAAATATGAGCAGTTCTTC.

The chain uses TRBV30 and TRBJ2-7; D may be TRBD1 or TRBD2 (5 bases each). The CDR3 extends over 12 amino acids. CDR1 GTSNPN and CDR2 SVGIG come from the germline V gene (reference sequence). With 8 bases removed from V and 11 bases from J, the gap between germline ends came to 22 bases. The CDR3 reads CAGTNLGVKKYF. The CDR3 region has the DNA TGTGCCGGGACCAATTTAGGTGTTAAGAAGTACTTC.